The subject of this entry is one T cell receptor beta chain. Its target is unknown. This record belongs to a study of cytomegalovirus exposure and HLA in healthy donors. Study information: The study placed about 81% of its 350 to 400 genotyped donors in the Caucasian-associated ancestry cluster. General study points: TCR beta chains numbering some 160 were designated cytomegalovirus-associated. As a later analysis revealed, the rate of TCR association differed by HLA locus, with DRB1 most and HLA-C fewest.

Amplification used 60 Vbeta primers and 13 Jbeta primers. Profiling relied on immunoSEQ multiplex PCR, and the TCRdb table lists in-frame clones only, not all of them. The data hold over 150,000 clones, with roughly four fifths observed a single time. This CDR3 is built from 15 residues. V was shortened by 3 bases and J by 0 bases, with 9 bases between the two germline ends. Germline CDR1 SGHAT, CDR2 FQNNGV. This TCR was recovered from a woman under 40 in good health and CMV-seronegative. V is TRBV11-2 and J is TRBJ1-5; D unresolved. Sample: PBMCs. Written as DNA, the CDR3 is TGTGCCAGCAGCTTCGAGGGTTATAGCAATCAGCCCCAGCATTTT. Translating gives CASSFEGYSNQPQHF.